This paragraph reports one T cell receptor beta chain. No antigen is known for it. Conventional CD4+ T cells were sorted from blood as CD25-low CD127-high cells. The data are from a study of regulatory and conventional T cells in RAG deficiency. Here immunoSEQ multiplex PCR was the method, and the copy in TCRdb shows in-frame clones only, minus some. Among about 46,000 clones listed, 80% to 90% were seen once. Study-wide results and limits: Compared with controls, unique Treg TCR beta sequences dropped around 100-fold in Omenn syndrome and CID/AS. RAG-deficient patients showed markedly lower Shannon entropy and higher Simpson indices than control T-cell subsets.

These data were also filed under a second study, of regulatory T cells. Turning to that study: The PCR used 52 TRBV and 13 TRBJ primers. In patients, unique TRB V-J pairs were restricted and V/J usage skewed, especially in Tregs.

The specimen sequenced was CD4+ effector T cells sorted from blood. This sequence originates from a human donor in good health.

Here the CDR3 reads CASRSPQSYNEQFF. The DNA for the CDR3 is TGTGCCAGCCGATCCCCTCAGTCCTACAATGAGCAGTTCTTC. This chain connects TRBV7-2 to TRBJ2-1; unclear D gene. Deletions cut 8 bases from V and 1 base from J, with 12 bases between. Germline values: CDR1 SGHTA, CDR2 FQGNSA. The CDR3 contains 14 residues.